Below are 32 T cell receptor beta chains sequenced from a single sample in a study of blood T cell repertoires in COVID-19. TCRdb's copy holds only in-frame clones and misses some; the assay was immunoSEQ multiplex PCR. The repertoire consists of about 45,000 clones, with around 84% occurring once and the leading ten covering 35% to 50%. The specimen sequenced was peripheral blood. The receptors were gathered from a human donor in a cohort sampled during active COVID-19.

This chain connects TRBV10-3 to TRBJ2-1; 9 nucleotides match TRBD1. The V and J ends lost 9 bases and 0 bases, in that order; junction bases with no gene match: 3. CDR3 length: 14 residues. CDR1 ENHRY and CDR2 SYGVKD come from the germline V gene. The CDR3 region has the DNA TGTGCCATAGGACAGGGGAGCTCCTACAATGAGCAGTTCTTC. This encodes CAIGQGSSYNEQFF.

The chain carries TRBV7-6 and TRBJ1-2; a weak D match, TRBD1 (5 bases). The CDR3 sequence is 18 residues long. CDR1 and CDR2 (germline): SGHVS, FNYEAQ. V lost 8 bases and J lost 0, with 25 bases in between. CDR3 in amino acids: CASAFLPGGSLANYGYTF. For the CDR3, the DNA is TGTGCCAGCGCCTTCCTACCGGGGGGATCCTTAGCTAACTATGGCTACACCTTC.

This clone occurred a few times. The gene calls are TRBV24-1 and TRBJ2-2; no clear D gene. V was shortened by 6 bases and J by 0 bases, with 10 bases between the two germline ends. The germline V gene has CDR1 KGHDR and CDR2 SFDVKD. The CDR3 totals 15 residues. DNA of the CDR3: TGTGCCACCAGTACTCGTATACCGAACACCGGGGAGCTGTTTTTT. Translated: CATSTRIPNTGELFF.

The V call is TRBV12-3 or TRBV12-4, the J call TRBJ2-1; 9 bases line up with TRBD2. The CDR3 contains 13 residues. Trimming cost V 3 bases and J 10 bases; bases outside gene matches: 4. The CDR3 DNA sequence: TGTGCCAGCAGTTTGCGGGGGGGAAACGAGCAGTTCTTC. It is translated as CASSLRGGNEQFF.

This clone came up many times. This chain uses TRBV4-2 with TRBJ1-2; 9 bases match TRBD1. V shed 4 bases, J shed 6 bases, and the junction held 6 bases outside the gene matches. This CDR3 spans 14 amino acids. Germline V gives CDR1 LGHNA, CDR2 YNFKEQ. The CDR3 DNA reads as TGTGCCAGCAGCCCCCCGGACAGGGGAAATGGCTACACCTTC. This gives the protein CASSPPDRGNGYTF.

This clone was recorded only once. This chain joins TRBV3-1 (or the pseudogene TRBV3-2) and TRBJ1-3; tentative D call: TRBD1 (5 bases). This CDR3 comprises 16 residues. CDR1 LGHDT and CDR2 YNNKEL come from the germline V gene (reference sequence). V lost 6 bases and J lost 0, with 15 bases in between. In DNA form, the CDR3 reads TGTGCCAGCAGGAAAGCGGGGGGATTCTCTGGAAACACCATATATTTT. Protein sequence: CASRKAGGFSGNTIYF.

This rearrangement joins TRBV7-2 to TRBJ1-6; D is possibly TRBD1 (6 bases). Per the germline V gene, CDR1 is SGHTA and CDR2 is FQGNSA. The CDR3 covers 15 residues. Trimming removed 0 bases at V and 10 bases at J, with 13 bases between. For the CDR3, the DNA is TGTGCCAGCAGCTTAGCCCCAGGGGCACGCTCACCCCTCCACTTT. It encodes CASSLAPGARSPLHF.

The chain employs TRBV27 and TRBJ1-2; D possibly corresponds to TRBD1 (5 bases). There are 14 residues in the CDR3. Germline V gene lookup returns CDR1 MNHEY and CDR2 SMNVEV (reference sequence). V lost 2 bases and J 7 bases, leaving 14 bases between the germline ends. CDR3 residues: CASSLGGRGFGYTF. The DNA of the CDR3 is TGTGCCAGCAGTTTAGGGGGGAGGGGTTTTGGCTACACCTTC.

The V and J genes are TRBV7-6 and TRBJ2-3, with 10 bases identical to TRBD2. Unmatched junction bases numbered 2, after V lost 3 bases and J lost 2 bases. Germline CDR1 is SGHVS and CDR2 is FNYEAQ. The CDR3 sequence is 15 residues long. CDR3 in DNA: TGTGCCAGCAGCTTGAGCGGGGGGGCCACAGATACGCAGTATTTT. Protein sequence: CASSLSGGATDTQYF.

The chain uses TRBV4-2 and TRBJ2-3, with 14 bases lining up with TRBD2. The CDR3 runs to 18 residues. Looked up from germline, CDR1 is LGHNA and CDR2 is YNFKEQ. V shed 0 bases and J 6 bases; nucleotides not matched to a gene: 8. The DNA of the CDR3 is TGTGCCAGCAGCCAAGATCCTGGACTAGCGGGGGGTTGGGATACGCAGTATTTT. Protein product: CASSQDPGLAGGWDTQYF.

The chain has TRBV11-3 and TRBJ1-1; D might be TRBD1 (6 bases). In germline, CDR1 is SGHNT, CDR2 YENEEA. The CDR3 is made up of 17 amino acids. Trimming removed 5 bases at V and 2 bases at J, with 21 bases between. In DNA form, the CDR3 reads TGTGCCAGCAGCACCCAACCAGGGGTTCTGACAAACACTGAAGCTTTCTTT. Amino acids: CASSTQPGVLTNTEAFF.

This chain connects TRBV5-1 to TRBJ2-1; D unresolved. The germline V gene has CDR1 SGHRS and CDR2 YFSETQ. This CDR3 is built from 13 residues. Deletions cut 0 bases from V and 5 bases from J, with 6 bases between. CDR3 amino acids: CASSLVGNNEQFF. In DNA, the CDR3 is TGCGCCAGCAGCTTGGTGGGCAACAATGAGCAGTTCTTC.

This clone occurred a few times. V is TRBV30 and J is TRBJ2-7; 7 nucleotides line up with TRBD1. The CDR3 is 13 amino acids. Germline loops: CDR1 GTSNPN, CDR2 SVGIG (reference sequence). V was pared by 4 bases and J by 2 bases, with 5 bases of the junction left unmatched. Here the CDR3 DNA reads TGTGCCTGGACCTCGGGGACAGCCTACGAGCAGTACTTC. Protein sequence: CAWTSGTAYEQYF.

This chain's CDR3 is CASSRQYGQPQHF. CDR3 sequence (DNA): TGCGCCAGCAGTAGACAGTATGGGCAGCCCCAGCATTTT. The rearrangement joins TRBV10-2 to TRBJ1-5; D might be TRBD1 (5 bases). The length of the CDR3 is 13 residues. The germline gives CDR1 WSHSY, CDR2 SAAADI. Trimming shortened V by 5 bases and J by 7 bases, and 12 bases separated the two germline ends.

The genes are TRBV5-4 and TRBJ2-5; 7 bases are a match to TRBD1. V lost 4 bases, J lost 1 base, and 1 base stayed unmatched. The CDR3 covers 13 residues. The germline V gene encodes CDR1 SGHNT and CDR2 YYREEE (reference sequence). The CDR3 sequence is CASSQGVQETQYF. In DNA form, the CDR3 reads TGTGCCAGCAGCCAGGGGGTCCAAGAGACCCAGTACTTC.

CDR3 protein: CASSYAGGYTEAFF. The CDR3 DNA is TGTGCCAGCTCCTATGCGGGGGGGTACACTGAAGCTTTCTTT. The genes are TRBV28 and TRBJ1-1, with D possibly TRBD1 on 5 matching bases. CDR1 is MDHEN and CDR2 is SYDVKM in the germline V gene. CDR3 length equals 14 residues. V gave up 8 bases and J gave up 3 bases, with 16 bases separating them.

The J gene is TRBJ2-5, the V gene TRBV3-1 (or the pseudogene TRBV3-2); 11 nucleotides agree with TRBD1. Unmatched junction bases numbered 8, after V lost 4 bases and J lost 7 bases. This CDR3 has 15 amino acids. Germline V gene sequence: CDR1 LGHDT, CDR2 YNNKEL (reference sequence). The CDR3 coding sequence is TGTGCCAGCAGCCGTGGGGACAGGGGGTTTGGGACCCAGTACTTC. Its translation: CASSRGDRGFGTQYF.

The genes are TRBV30 and TRBJ2-1; D call uncertain. V was shortened by 5 bases and J by 4 bases, with 15 bases between the two germline ends. Per the germline V gene, CDR1 is GTSNPN and CDR2 is SVGIG (reference sequence). This CDR3 has 14 amino acids. CDR3 DNA sequence: TGTGCCTGGGCGACGGGTAGCCTTTACAATGAGCAGTTCTTC. Encoded protein: CAWATGSLYNEQFF.

The J gene is TRBJ2-3, the V gene TRBV11-3, with 11 bases identical to TRBD2. Germline CDR1 SGHNT, CDR2 YENEEA. V was pared by 5 bases and J by 5 bases, with 9 bases of the junction left unmatched. This CDR3 contains 16 residues. The chain's CDR3 is CASSKVAGGPGDTQYF. CDR3 DNA: TGTGCCAGCAGCAAAGTAGCGGGGGGGCCGGGAGATACGCAGTATTTT.

The chain uses TRBV5-1 and TRBJ2-1, with 8 nucleotides matching TRBD1. The CDR3 spans 14 residues. J was trimmed by 9 bases and V by 4 bases; bases with no gene match: 9. Germline lookup yields CDR1 SGHRS and CDR2 YFSETQ. For the CDR3, the DNA is TGCGCCAGCAGCAAGGACAGGGTCCGGGGTGAGCAGTTCTTC. Protein product: CASSKDRVRGEQFF.

This chain joins TRBV18 and TRBJ1-1, with TRBD1 as a possible D gene (6 bases). This CDR3 has 15 amino acids. The germline gives CDR1 KGHSH, CDR2 LQKENI. Trimming cost V 2 bases and J 4 bases, with 14 bases left between them. The CDR3 region is CASSPSAGALTEAFF. The CDR3 DNA sequence: TGTGCCAGCTCACCATCGGCAGGGGCTCTCACTGAAGCTTTCTTT.

This CDR3 reads CASSTGQGITYGYTF. The CDR3 DNA follows: TGTGCCAGCAGCACAGGACAGGGAATAACCTATGGCTACACCTTC. V and J are TRBV9 and TRBJ1-2; 8 positions match TRBD1. The CDR3 is 15 amino acids. Germline V gene lookup returns CDR1 SGDLS and CDR2 YYNGEE. V was pared by 4 bases and J by 4 bases, with 9 bases of the junction left unmatched. Variable domain in full (rest from reference TRBV9 and TRBJ1-2): DSGVTQTPKHLITATGQRVTLRCSPRSGDLSVYWYQQSLDQGLQFLIQYYNGEERAKGNILERFSAQQFPDLHSELNLSSLELGDSALYFCASSTGQGITYGYTFGSGTRLTVV.

This chain connects TRBV28 to TRBJ2-2; weak D call: TRBD1 (5 bases). The V end lost 6 bases, the J end lost 0 bases, and 11 bases lay between the germline ends. The length of the CDR3 is 15 residues. Germline lookup yields CDR1 MDHEN and CDR2 SYDVKM. The CDR3 DNA follows: TGTGCCAGCAGGAAAGCAGGGCCGAACACCGGGGAGCTGTTTTTT. It translates to CASRKAGPNTGELFF.

The chain combines TRBV9 with TRBJ2-6; 7 nucleotides align to TRBD1. The CDR3 consists of 15 residues. Germline V gene data show CDR1 as SGDLS and CDR2 as YYNGEE. J lost 2 bases, V lost 3 bases, and 2 bases had no gene match. The CDR3 region has the DNA TGTGCCAGCAGCGACAGGGGTGCTGGGGCCAACGTCCTGACTTTC. This translates into CASSDRGAGANVLTF.

The chain uses TRBV7-9 and TRBJ1-2; possible D gene TRBD1, 5 bases. The V end lost 1 base, the J end lost 4 bases, and 13 bases lay between the germline ends. This CDR3 comprises 15 residues. Per germline, CDR1 SEHNR and CDR2 FQNEAQ (reference sequence). The CDR3 here is CASSLDAGVGYGYTF. The DNA for the CDR3 is TGTGCCAGCAGCTTAGACGCGGGGGTGGGCTATGGCTACACCTTC.

This clone was seen a few times. This sequence joins TRBV6-1 and TRBJ1-2; TRBD1 matches 7 bases. CDR1 and CDR2 from the germline V gene are MNHNS and SASEGT. The CDR3 is 13 residues long. J was trimmed by 6 bases and V by 2 bases; bases with no gene match: 3. The CDR3 DNA follows: TGTGCCAGCAGTGAAAGCAGGGGGGATGGCTACACCTTC. It codes for CASSESRGDGYTF.

The chain combines TRBV14 with TRBJ1-1; D unclear. Germline loops: CDR1 SGHDN, CDR2 FVKESK. Trimming cost V 1 base and J 4 bases, with 13 bases left between them. The CDR3 is 15 residues long. Here the CDR3 reads CASSQGGVVGTEAFF. In DNA, the CDR3 is TGTGCCAGCAGCCAAGGTGGAGTTGTCGGCACTGAAGCTTTCTTT.

V gene TRBV7-6 combines with J gene TRBJ2-7; 8 bases are shared with TRBD2. Trimming at V came to 6 bases and at J to 2 bases, leaving 12 bases not matched to a gene. The CDR3 consists of 16 residues. Per germline, CDR1 SGHVS and CDR2 FNYEAQ. The CDR3, as DNA: TGTGCCAGCAGTTCTGGCGGGGGGCAAGGAGCCTACGAGCAGTACTTC. Protein: CASSSGGGQGAYEQYF. Complete variable domain (other parts from reference TRBV7-6 and TRBJ2-7): GAGVSQSPRYKVTKRGQDVALRCDPISGHVSLYWYRQALGQGPEFLTYFNYEAQQDKSGLPNDRFSAERPEGSISTLTIQRTEQRDSAMYRCASSSGGGQGAYEQYFGPGTRLTVT.

This clone was counted only a few times. The chain uses TRBV27 and TRBJ1-1, with 9 bases identical to TRBD1. The trim removed 6 bases at V and 5 bases at J, leaving 7 bases unmatched. Germline V CDR1 and CDR2: MNHEY, SMNVEV (reference sequence). CDR3 length: 14 amino acids. CDR3 coding DNA: TGTGCCAGCAGCCTTCGACAGGGGGAGACTGAAGCTTTCTTT. This codes for CASSLRQGETEAFF.

This chain uses TRBV4-2 with TRBJ2-7; the match to TRBD1 covers 9 bases. The CDR3 has 14 residues. The V gene's germline CDR1 is LGHNA and CDR2 YNFKEQ. J gave up 6 bases and V 4 bases, and 7 bases lay outside the gene matches. The CDR3 region is CASSPGQGNFEQYF. DNA for the CDR3: TGTGCCAGCAGCCCGGGACAGGGAAACTTCGAGCAGTACTTC.

The chain recombines TRBV10-2 with TRBJ2-5; tentatively, D is TRBD1 (6 bases). From germline, CDR1 is WSHSY and CDR2 SAAADI. This CDR3 is built from 14 residues. Trimming removed 5 bases at V and 2 bases at J, with 12 bases between. In nucleotides, the CDR3 is TGCGCCAGCAGTCCCGGACAGAGGCAAGAGACCCAGTACTTC. Translation: CASSPGQRQETQYF.

The rearrangement uses TRBV19 and TRBJ2-1; 10 nucleotides align to TRBD1. The germline V gene encodes CDR1 LNHDA and CDR2 SQIVND (reference sequence). V lost 6 bases, J lost 9 bases, and 8 bases stayed unmatched. CDR3 length: 14 residues. The DNA for the CDR3 is TGTGCCAGTAGGACCGGGACAGGGGTTTCTGAGCAGTTCTTC. Translated, it gives CASRTGTGVSEQFF.